Shown below are 21 T cell receptor beta chains from a single sample sequenced in a study of PD-L1 blockade in urothelial cancer. TCRdb's copy holds only in-frame clones and misses some; the assay was immunoSEQ multiplex PCR. Seen here are tens of thousands of clones, approximately 91% observed once, and the top ten hold approximately 10%. The sequenced sample was PBMCs, obtained around atezolizumab (anti-PD-L1) treatment. The source of these receptors is a man between 60 and 70 years old with urothelial cancer.

The CDR3 sequence is CATEISGSSYEQYF. The CDR3 region has the DNA TGTGCCACCGAGATTAGCGGGAGCTCCTACGAGCAGTACTTC. The rearrangement links TRBV6-5 to TRBJ2-7, with 9 bases fitting TRBD2. Germline CDR1 MNHEY, CDR2 SVGAGI. The CDR3 is 14 residues long. V lost 10 bases and J lost 0; bases outside the gene matches: 7.

This chain connects TRBV2 to TRBJ2-1; 14 bases map to TRBD2. There are 18 residues in the CDR3. Germline assignment: CDR1 SNHLY and CDR2 FYNNEI. The trim removed 6 bases at V and 3 bases at J, leaving 10 bases unmatched. The CDR3, as DNA: TGTGCCAGCAGGGGGACTAGCGGGGGCCTCACCTTCTACAATGAGCAGTTCTTC. Its translation: CASRGTSGGLTFYNEQFF.

This sequence joins TRBV7-2 and TRBJ2-5; 12 nucleotides align to TRBD2. The germline gives CDR1 SGHTA, CDR2 FQGNSA. The CDR3 extends over 16 amino acids. J was trimmed by 4 bases and V by 3 bases; bases with no gene match: 6. The CDR3 nucleotides are TGTGCCAGCAGCTTCTGGACTAGCGGGATAGCAGAGACCCAGTACTTC. Translating it yields CASSFWTSGIAETQYF.

The rearrangement joins TRBV19 to TRBJ1-2, with 7 bases matching TRBD1. V lost 1 base and J lost 0; bases outside the gene matches: 8. Germline assignment: CDR1 LNHDA and CDR2 SQIVND (reference sequence). The CDR3 runs to 17 residues. The CDR3 coding sequence is TGTGCCAGTAGTATAGCTTCGCAGACAGGGTCTAACTATGGCTACACCTTC. This codes for CASSIASQTGSNYGYTF.

This chain uses TRBV10-3 with TRBJ2-3; 9 bases match TRBD1. The V segment lost 11 bases and the J segment 3 bases; nucleotides outside the gene matches: 6. Germline V CDR1 and CDR2: ENHRY, SYGVKD. This CDR3 spans 13 amino acids. The CDR3 region has the DNA TGTGCCGCGGACAGGGGTAATACAGATACGCAGTATTTT. It yields the protein CAADRGNTDTQYF.

This chain connects TRBV7-2 to TRBJ2-7, with 12 nucleotides matching TRBD1. J gave up 6 bases and V 4 bases, and 16 bases lay outside the gene matches. The germline V gene encodes CDR1 SGHTA and CDR2 FQGNSA. This CDR3 spans 18 amino acids. In DNA, the CDR3 is TGTGCCAGCAGCTCGCGGATAGCGGGACAGGGGGCCTCTGGCGAGCAGTACTTC. Translating gives CASSSRIAGQGASGEQYF.

V is TRBV19 and J is TRBJ2-2, with 9 bases identical to TRBD2. Trimming removed 3 bases from V and 8 bases from J; junction bases left unmatched: 7. The CDR3 is made up of 15 amino acids. Germline-derived CDR1 and CDR2 are LNHDA and SQIVND (reference sequence). This CDR3 is CASSMGLAGDGELFF. DNA for the CDR3: TGTGCCAGTAGTATGGGATTAGCGGGAGATGGGGAGCTGTTTTTT. Full variable domain (remainder filled in from reference TRBV19 and TRBJ2-2): DGGITQSPKYLFRKEGQNVTLSCEQNLNHDAMYWYRQDPGQGLRLIYYSQIVNDFQKGDIAEGYSVSREKKESFPLTVTSAQKNPTAFYLCASSMGLAGDGELFFGEGSRLTVL.

The chain links TRBV2 to TRBJ1-1; no clear D gene. Germline lookup yields CDR1 SNHLY and CDR2 FYNNEI. The CDR3 length is 16 residues. V was shortened by 5 bases and J by 0 bases, with 16 bases between the two germline ends. For the CDR3, the DNA is TGTGCCAGCAGTCTCCGTGGCCAGAAAATGAACACTGAAGCTTTCTTT. Translation: CASSLRGQKMNTEAFF.

The CDR3 loop reads CASSLRRGTTQYF. The CDR3 nucleotides are TGTGCCAGCAGTTTACGCAGGGGGACTACCCAGTACTTC. The rearrangement joins TRBV28 to TRBJ2-5, with D perhaps matching TRBD1 (7 bases). The CDR3 sequence is 13 residues long. V was cut by 2 bases and J by 8 bases, with 12 bases left in between. In germline, CDR1 is MDHEN, CDR2 SYDVKM. The full variable domain, rest sourced from reference TRBV28 and TRBJ2-5, is DVKVTQSSRYLVKRTGEKVFLECVQDMDHENMFWYRQDPGLGLRLIYFSYDVKMKEKGDIPEGYSVSREKKERFSLILESASTNQTSMYLCASSLRRGTTQYFGPGTRLLVL.

Notes on this clone: Other DNA sequences of this sample code for an identical CDR3. This chain connects TRBV5-1 to TRBJ1-1; D not certain. Germline V gene sequence: CDR1 SGHRS, CDR2 YFSETQ. The CDR3 totals 14 residues. Trimming shortened V by 0 bases and J by 1 base, and 7 bases separated the two germline ends. CDR3 loop: CASSLDRPNTEAFF. Here the CDR3 DNA reads TGCGCCAGCAGCTTGGACAGACCGAACACTGAAGCTTTCTTT.

The chain is built from TRBV6-1 and TRBJ1-1; possible D gene TRBD1, 5 bases. Germline V gene data show CDR1 as MNHNS and CDR2 as SASEGT. The CDR3 loop spans 12 amino acids. The ends were cut back, 6 bases at V and 10 bases at J, with 15 bases in the middle. CDR3 nucleotide sequence: TGTGCCAGCAGAGACGGACGACAGCGAGCTTTCTTT. It translates to CASRDGRQRAFF.

V is TRBV10-1 and J is TRBJ2-7, with D possibly TRBD2 on 6 matching bases. CDR3 length equals 15 residues. CDR1 and CDR2 from the germline V gene are WNHNN and SYGVQD (reference sequence). Trimming took 1 base from V and 3 from J, leaving 13 bases between them. Here the CDR3 reads CASSEWVAENYEQYF. The DNA for the CDR3 is TGCGCCAGCAGTGAGTGGGTAGCGGAGAACTACGAGCAGTACTTC.

V gene TRBV2 combines with J gene TRBJ2-1; TRBD1 agrees at 7 bases. The CDR3 has 14 residues. Germline trimming cut 4 bases from V and 1 base from J; bases unmatched to any gene: 1. Germline CDR1 reads SNHLY; CDR2 reads FYNNEI. DNA for the CDR3: TGTGCCAGCAGTGGGGACAGTTCCTACAATGAGCAGTTCTTC. As protein: CASSGDSSYNEQFF.

J is TRBJ1-5 and V is TRBV9; a weak D match, TRBD1 (5 bases). Trimming stripped 7 bases from V and 4 bases from J, with 18 bases between. CDR1 SGDLS and CDR2 YYNGEE come from the germline V gene. The CDR3 has 15 residues. CDR3 residues: CASSVDSHGNQPQHF. As DNA, the CDR3 is TGTGCCAGCTCCGTAGACAGTCATGGGAATCAGCCCCAGCATTTT.

This clone has only one observation. This sequence joins TRBV4-2 and TRBJ2-7; 8 bases fit TRBD1. Per germline, CDR1 LGHNA and CDR2 YNFKEQ. The CDR3 is 15 amino acids. Trimming took 1 base from V and 4 from J; bases not matched to a gene: 6. CDR3 protein: CASSQVSQGAYEQYF. The DNA for the CDR3 is TGTGCCAGCAGCCAAGTGTCCCAGGGGGCGTACGAGCAGTACTTC.

Points on this clone: Within the sample, other DNA sequences also encode this same CDR3. The chain employs TRBV6-5 and TRBJ1-4; no clear D gene. V was trimmed by 6 bases and J by 0 bases, leaving 8 bases between them. CDR3 length: 14 amino acids. The germline V gene encodes CDR1 MNHEY and CDR2 SVGAGI. CDR3 region: CASRPTATNEKLFF. The CDR3 region has the DNA TGTGCCAGCAGACCAACTGCAACTAATGAAAAACTGTTTTTT.

V is TRBV7-2 and J is TRBJ2-7; possible D gene TRBD1, 5 bases. The CDR3 is 13 residues long. Deletions cut 5 bases from V and 3 bases from J, with 11 bases between. Germline CDR1 is SGHTA and CDR2 is FQGNSA. In DNA, the CDR3 is TGTGCCAGCAGCCCCCCAGGGCACTACGAGCAGTACTTC. Encoded protein: CASSPPGHYEQYF.

V and J are TRBV7-2 and TRBJ2-5, with 8 bases aligning to TRBD2. The CDR3 is made up of 13 amino acids. Germline V gene lookup returns CDR1 SGHTA and CDR2 FQGNSA. The V and J ends lost 6 bases and 5 bases, in that order; junction bases with no gene match: 5. The CDR3 bases are TGTGCCAGCAGTACCGGGGGGGTGGAGACCCAGTACTTC. Its protein product is CASSTGGVETQYF. Variable domain in full (rest from reference TRBV7-2 and TRBJ2-5): GAGVSQSPSNKVTEKGKDVELRCDPISGHTALYWYRQSLGQGLEFLIYFQGNSAPDKSGLPSDRFSAERTGGSVSTLTIQRTQQEDSAVYLCASSTGGVETQYFGPGTRLLVL.

This chain uses TRBV6-5 with TRBJ1-2, with D possibly matching TRBD1 (6 bases). The CDR3 is 13 amino acids. Trimming cost V 6 bases and J 4 bases, with 12 bases left between them. In germline, CDR1 is MNHEY, CDR2 SVGAGI. CDR3 in DNA: TGTGCCAGCAGCCCTACAGGGATCTATGGCTACACCTTC. Encoded protein: CASSPTGIYGYTF.

The chain couples TRBV30 to TRBJ1-2; 9 positions agree with TRBD1. The CDR3 loop spans 13 amino acids. Germline assignment: CDR1 GTSNPN and CDR2 SVGIG (reference sequence). J was trimmed by 7 bases and V by 6 bases; bases with no gene match: 9. As DNA, the CDR3 is TGTGCCTGTCGGGACAGGGCTGTGGTTGGCTACACCTTC. It codes for CACRDRAVVGYTF.

This rearrangement joins TRBV5-5 to TRBJ1-2, with D perhaps TRBD1 (6 bases). Germline values: CDR1 SGHKS, CDR2 YYEKEE (reference sequence). CDR3 length: 15 amino acids. V was pared by 1 base and J by 0 bases, with 10 bases between. The CDR3: CASSLTGLANYGYTF. The CDR3 nucleotides read TGTGCCAGCAGCTTGACAGGGCTTGCTAACTATGGCTACACCTTC.